This T cell receptor beta chain originates from a study of blood T cell repertoires in COVID-19. Libraries were prepared by immunoSEQ multiplex PCR; TCRdb keeps only in-frame clonotypes and omits some of them. The data contain about 170,000 clones, approximately 84% of them seen just once; the ten biggest clones take up roughly 7.1%. Germline assignment: CDR1 SEHNR and CDR2 FQNEAQ (reference sequence). The V end lost 7 bases, the J end lost 6 bases, and 10 bases lay between the germline ends. CDR3 size: 12 residues. The table lists this clone with a few counts. The receptor comes from a man aged 40-49 years who had recovered from COVID-19. The sample comprised peripheral blood. The chain combines TRBV7-9 with TRBJ2-1; no clear D gene. The CDR3 reads CASIQIVNEQFF. The CDR3 nucleotides are TGTGCCAGCATCCAAATAGTCAATGAGCAGTTCTTC. Variable domain in full (rest from reference TRBV7-9 and TRBJ2-1): DTGVSQNPRHKITKRGQNVTFRCDPISEHNRLYWYRQTLGQGPEFLTYFQNEAQLEKSRLLSDRFSAERPKGSFSTLEIQRTEQGDSAMYLCASIQIVNEQFFGPGTRLTVL.